The clone carrying this T cell receptor beta chain was detected ten times or more. Its target is unknown. This CDR3 has 11 amino acids. Trimming removed 2 bases from V and 5 bases from J, with 2 bases in between. Per the germline V gene, CDR1 is SGHVS and CDR2 is FQNEAQ. Stored at -80 C, 2 million PBMCs were the source of the unsorted libraries. This sample is drawn from a study of neurological immune-mediated disorders. Study-wide points: When repertoires were grouped phylogenetically, those of 18 of 34 multiple sclerosis patients fell into one related-CDR3 cluster, a possible signature. No CDR3 amino acid sequences were shared by expanded clones across subjects, suggesting private repertoires in all groups.

By 5'RACE with 10-nucleotide random UMIs, the cDNA was made. TCRdb independently ran MiXCR on the 5' RACE reads; one entry per CDR3 protein. The sample holds some 60,000 distinct CDR3 sequences, about 2.5% seen once. This TCR came from a man aged 45-60 years with multiple sclerosis. V and J are TRBV7-8 and TRBJ2-3, with D uncertain. The material sequenced was PBMCs. CDR3 in amino acids: CASSLIDTQYF. CDR3 bases: TGTGCCAGCAGCTTAATAGATACGCAGTATTTT.